What follows are 14 T cell receptor beta chains derived from one specimen sequenced in a study of T cells in women clearing cervical HPV infection. Method: immunoSEQ multiplex PCR; TCRdb's copy keeps in-frame clones and lacks some. The sample totals around 41,000 clones. The sample consisted of blood buffy coat. The receptor set was obtained from a woman between 18 and 75 years old with a cervical HPV16 infection that either progressed to CIN3+ or cleared (not recorded which).

As regards this clone: The read comes to an end 3 residues before the CDR3 does, leaving the germline J gene to fill in the end. The chain uses TRBV28 and TRBJ1-2, with 7 bases identical to TRBD1. V lost 5 bases, J lost 6 bases, and 9 bases stayed unmatched. Germline V gives CDR1 MDHEN, CDR2 SYDVKM. This CDR3 has 14 amino acids. CDR3 DNA, as far as it was read: TGTGCCAGCAGTCCGGACCAGGGGGTCAATGGC. Protein sequence: CASSPDQGVNG. The entire CDR3 protein is CASSPDQGVNGYTF.

As regards this clone: From the germline J gene comes the end of the CDR3, since the read stops 3 residues before it. The V gene is TRBV29-1, the J gene TRBJ1-2; perhaps TRBD1 as D (5 bases). The germline V gene encodes CDR1 SQVTM and CDR2 ANQGSEA. Trimming removed 1 base from V and 3 bases from J, with 9 bases in between. This CDR3 has 13 residues. Partial CDR3 DNA: TGCAGCGTTGAAGGGGACTCCCACTATGGC. Its protein is CSVEGDSHYG. The entire CDR3 sequence reads CSVEGDSHYGYTF.

To note about this clone: With the read ending 3 residues before the CDR3 end, the germline J gene is used to fill in that end. The gene calls are TRBV2 and TRBJ2-7; 11 bases map to TRBD2. Germline loops: CDR1 SNHLY, CDR2 FYNNEI. The CDR3 totals 14 residues. Trimming at V came to 6 bases and at J to 0 bases, leaving 1 base not matched to a gene. The DNA read from the CDR3 is TGTGCCAGCAGGACTAGCGGGGCCTCCTACGAG. This encodes CASRTSGASYE. The whole CDR3 region reads CASRTSGASYEQYF.

As to this clone: The observed sequence ends 3 residues before the CDR3 terminus, with the missing tail filled in from the germline J gene. The chain carries TRBV11-1 and TRBJ2-5, with D perhaps TRBD1 or TRBD2 (7 bases each). CDR1 is SGHAT and CDR2 is FQDESV in the germline V gene (reference sequence). The CDR3 contains 15 residues. V lost 1 base and J 2 bases, leaving 11 bases between the germline ends. The sequenced part of the CDR3 DNA is TGTGCCAGCAGCTTAGGACAGGGAGGGCAAGAGACC. It codes for CASSLGQGGQET. The entire CDR3 protein reads CASSLGQGGQETQYF.

In regard to this clone: The CDR3 extends 3 residues past the end of the read, so its final part is completed from the germline J gene. This rearrangement joins TRBV30 to TRBJ2-2, with D possibly matching TRBD1 (6 bases). The ends were cut back, 4 bases at V and 3 bases at J, with 9 bases in the middle. The CDR3 covers 13 residues. Germline loops: CDR1 GTSNPN, CDR2 SVGIG (reference sequence). CDR3: CAWIQGYTGELFF. CDR3 bases read: TGTGCCTGGATACAGGGATACACCGGGGAG.

The chain's CDR3 is CSAGLASYNEQFF. The CDR3 DNA, read in part, is TGCAGTGCAGGACTAGCGTCCTACAATGAG. This chain connects TRBV20-1 to TRBJ2-1; 9 bases fit TRBD2. The read comes to an end 3 residues before the CDR3 does, leaving the germline J gene to fill in the end. Germline CDR1 is DFQATT and CDR2 is SNEGSKA (reference sequence). J lost 1 base, V lost 6 bases, and 1 base had no gene match. This CDR3 contains 13 residues.

Notes on this clone: The read terminates 3 residues ahead of where the CDR3 ends, so the germline J gene completes it. V and J are TRBV30 and TRBJ1-5; D may be TRBD1 (5 bases). Germline loops: CDR1 GTSNPN, CDR2 SVGIG (reference sequence). V lost 3 bases to trimming and J lost 6 bases, with 12 bases between them. This CDR3 has 13 residues. The CDR3 reads CAWSGGDGQPQHF. The CDR3 DNA, read in part, is TGTGCCTGGAGCGGGGGGGATGGTCAGCCC.

Notes on this clone: The read ends 3 residues shy of where the CDR3 ends; the end is completed using the germline J gene. The V and J genes are TRBV7-9 and TRBJ2-7, with 7 bases that match TRBD1. This CDR3 contains 15 residues. Trimming at V came to 5 bases and at J to 5 bases, leaving 12 bases not matched to a gene. CDR1 SEHNR and CDR2 FQNEAQ come from the germline V gene (reference sequence). The sequenced CDR3 bases are TGTGCCAGCAGCGGGCCGACAGGGATCTACGACGAG. It translates to CASSGPTGIYDE. The whole CDR3 sequence reads CASSGPTGIYDEQYF.

The part of the CDR3 DNA that was read is TGTGCCAGTAGTATACAGCGTCCACGGGGCACCGGGGAG. This gives the protein CASSIQRPRGTGE. The CDR3 as a whole reads CASSIQRPRGTGELFF. The V gene is TRBV19, the J gene TRBJ2-2; the D gene is possibly TRBD2 (5 bases). The CDR3 end lies 3 residues beyond the end of the read and is filled in from the germline J gene. V shed 2 bases and J shed 4 bases, with 14 bases lying between them. The CDR3 is 16 amino acids. Germline V gene lookup returns CDR1 LNHDA and CDR2 SQIVND (reference sequence).

CDR3 bases read: TGTGCCTGTTTAGCTAGCGGGGGGGTTAGCTCCTACAATGAG. Protein product: CACLASGGVSSYNE. The full CDR3 reads CACLASGGVSSYNEQFF. V is TRBV30 and J is TRBJ2-1; 12 positions agree with TRBD2. The read ends 3 residues early relative to the CDR3; the germline J gene fills the gap. V was pared by 6 bases and J by 0 bases, with 9 bases of the junction left unmatched. CDR1 and CDR2 (germline): GTSNPN, SVGIG (reference sequence). The CDR3 is 17 amino acids.

Concerning this clone: From the germline J gene comes the end of the CDR3, since the read stops 3 residues before it. V is TRBV7-6 and J is TRBJ2-3; TRBD2 is a possible D gene (5 bases). Germline assignment: CDR1 SGHVS and CDR2 FNYEAQ. The CDR3 length is 16 residues. Trimming stripped 5 bases from V and 3 bases from J, with 18 bases between. CDR3 in amino acids: CASSPQAGERTDTQYF. The covered CDR3 bases are TGTGCCAGCAGCCCCCAGGCCGGGGAGAGAACAGATACG.

CDR3: CASSQNHGGLNTEAFF. The sequenced CDR3 bases are TGTGCCAGCAGCCAAAATCACGGCGGTTTGAACACTGAA. The chain is built from TRBV6-4 and TRBJ1-1; D gene ambiguous. The read is 3 residues too short to cover the CDR3 end, so that end is filled in from the germline J gene. Between the trimmed V and J ends, which lost 6 bases and 0 bases, there was a span of 17 bases. CDR1 and CDR2 (germline): MRHNA, SNTAGT. The CDR3 consists of 16 residues.

In the case of this clone: The read terminates 3 residues ahead of where the CDR3 ends, so the germline J gene completes it. This chain joins TRBV29-1 and TRBJ1-1, with a weak D call TRBD1 (5 bases). Looked up from germline, CDR1 is SQVTM and CDR2 is ANQGSEA. This CDR3 has 16 amino acids. V was cut by 4 bases and J by 1 base, with 19 bases left in between. The part of the CDR3 DNA that was read is TGCAGCGTTGCGCGTTGGACAAGTGGTGGGAACACTGAA. It encodes CSVARWTSGGNTE. The complete CDR3 sequence is CSVARWTSGGNTEAFF.

About this clone itself: Read coverage stops 3 residues before the CDR3 terminus; the germline J gene supplies the remainder. The rearrangement links TRBV19 to TRBJ1-5; unclear D gene. V was clipped by 1 base and J by 0 bases, with 7 bases between them. The V gene's germline CDR1 is LNHDA and CDR2 SQIVND (reference sequence). The CDR3 sequence is 15 residues long. CDR3 loop: CASSIVLGSNQPQHF. The part of the CDR3 DNA that was read is TGTGCCAGTAGTATAGTACTAGGTAGCAATCAGCCC.